The clone carrying this T cell receptor beta chain showed up just a few times. The antigen remains unidentified. This entry belongs to a study of blood T cells in healthy people across ages. General study results and limits: The percentage of naive T cells correlated strongly with TCR beta diversity. Donor CMV status was unknown, possibly confounding expanded clonotype changes.

Each donor supplied 7.5 to 10 milliliters of peripheral blood. Isolation yielded PBMCs, at least 7 million per sample, in every case. Primed by a sample-barcoded 5' primer and a J-beta primer mix, a second PCR proceeded for about 6 to 11 cycles. MiXCR was run by TCRdb on the 5' RACE reads, yielding one entry per CDR3 protein. This table holds roughly 800,000 distinct CDR3 sequences, 58% found once. The germline gives CDR1 MNHNY, CDR2 SVGAGI (reference sequence). CDR3 length equals 13 residues. V was pared by 5 bases and J by 0 bases, with 5 bases between. J is TRBJ2-4 and V is TRBV6-6; the D is unclear. The source material was blood. The origin of this receptor is a man aged 25-45 years in good health. The DNA for the CDR3 is TGTGCCAGCAGTCAAATAGCCAAAAACATTCAGTACTTC. It is translated as CASSQIAKNIQYF.